These 9 T cell receptor beta chains originate from one sample sequenced in a study of CD8 T cells in ankylosing spondylitis. Their recognized antigens are unknown. TCRdb itself ran the 5' RACE reads through MiXCR, one entry per CDR3 protein. The sample lists around 490,000 distinct CDR3 sequences; 5.3% were seen once. Study outcomes and limitations: A TCR beta motif of fewer than ten highly homologous variants seemed to mark ankylosing spondylitis blood.

The sample consisted of blood, either unsorted or a sorted T cell fraction (not recorded which). The origin of the receptors is a male donor with ankylosing spondylitis.

The sample holds many counts of this clonotype. The chain's CDR3 is CASSQDTGVATEAFF. In nucleotides, the CDR3 is TGTGCCAGCAGCCAAGATACAGGGGTGGCCACTGAAGCTTTCTTT. V usage is TRBV14 and J usage is TRBJ1-1; 7 bases line up with TRBD1. V trimming: 0 bases; J trimming: 4 bases; junction bases outside the gene matches: 5. CDR3 length equals 15 residues. Germline-derived CDR1 and CDR2 are SGHDN and FVKESK. Looking up the rest from reference TRBV14 and TRBJ1-1 gives the full variable domain: EAGVTQFPSHSVIEKGQTVTLRCDPISGHDNLYWYRRVMGKEIKFLLHFVKESKQDESGMPNNRFLAERTGGTYSTLKVQPAELEDSGVYFCASSQDTGVATEAFFGQGTRLTVV.

This clonotype was counted many times. CDR3 amino acids: CASSQGLGGAEAFF. CDR3 in DNA: TGCGCCAGCAGCCAAGGTCTCGGGGGCGCTGAAGCTTTCTTT. The rearrangement links TRBV4-3 to TRBJ1-1, with D maybe TRBD1 (6 bases). Germline loops: CDR1 LGHNA, CDR2 YSLEER. V gave up 1 base and J gave up 6 bases, with 12 bases separating them. The CDR3 totals 14 residues.

V is TRBV23-1 and J is TRBJ2-5; D not resolved. TRBV23-1 is assigned to the ORF class and has an uncertain function. V lost 4 bases and J 7 bases, leaving 19 bases between the germline ends. CDR3 length equals 15 residues. DNA of the CDR3: TGCGCCAGCAGTCCGATTTTGGGCCATTCTTGGACCCAGTACTTC. Translation gives CASSPILGHSWTQYF.

The CDR3 DNA reads TGTGCCAGCAGTTTAGTCATCGGGGGCTACGAGCAGTACTTC. Encoded protein: CASSLVIGGYEQYF. The rearrangement uses TRBV27 and TRBJ2-7; D is possibly TRBD2 (6 bases). The germline V gene encodes CDR1 MNHEY and CDR2 SMNVEV (reference sequence). This CDR3 spans 14 amino acids. Deletions cut 2 bases from V and 3 bases from J, with 11 bases between.

This clonotype was counted between two and nine times. The chain joins TRBV4-3 to TRBJ2-7; D not resolved. Germline CDR1 reads LGHNA; CDR2 reads YSLEER. V was pared by 0 bases and J by 3 bases, with 15 bases between. This CDR3 contains 16 residues. The CDR3 DNA sequence: TGCGCCAGCAGCCAAGAGAGCGAGACAAGAGTCTACGAGCAGTACTTC. Encoded protein: CASSQESETRVYEQYF.

Many counts were recorded for this clonotype. The CDR3 protein is CASSPVGGTYGYTF. The CDR3 region has the DNA TGTGCCAGCAGCCCAGTGGGGGGCACTTATGGCTACACCTTC. This chain connects TRBV11-2 to TRBJ1-2, with D possibly matching TRBD1 (6 bases). The ends were cut back, 5 bases at V and 5 bases at J, with 15 bases in the middle. CDR3 size: 14 residues. CDR1 SGHAT and CDR2 FQNNGV come from the germline V gene.

A note on this clonotype: One base away lies a much larger clone, so this may be a sequencing read error. The CDR3 protein is CASSSRDRYGQYF. The CDR3 nucleotides are TGCGCCAGCAGCTCCCGGGATCGATACGGGCAGTACTTC. The chain is built from TRBV5-1 and TRBJ2-7; D is perhaps TRBD2 (5 bases). The CDR3 is made up of 13 amino acids. Germline V gene data show CDR1 as SGHRS and CDR2 as YFSETQ.

This clonotype came up many times. In nucleotides, the CDR3 is TGTGCCAGCAGCCAAGCCATAGGGGTCGGGGAGCTGTTTTTT. Encoded protein: CASSQAIGVGELFF. The chain has TRBV4-2 and TRBJ2-2; perhaps TRBD1 as D (5 bases). Germline V gene lookup returns CDR1 LGHNA and CDR2 YNFKEQ. CDR3 length equals 14 residues. Trimming removed 1 base at V and 7 bases at J, with 10 bases between.

This clonotype was counted at least ten times. V and J are TRBV10-3 and TRBJ1-1; D is unresolved. The V gene lost 2 bases and the J gene lost 4 bases, with 29 bases spanning the gap. The CDR3 runs 20 residues. CDR1 ENHRY and CDR2 SYGVKD come from the germline V gene. Written as DNA, the CDR3 is TGTGCCATCAGTGAGAGCGGGCTGGGTTCGGATCGCCTCGAACGCACTGAAGCTTTCTTT. It encodes CAISESGLGSDRLERTEAFF.